This T cell receptor beta chain emerged from a study of blood T cell repertoires in COVID-19. As for the study in general: Samples came from the United States, Italy and Spain, spanning acute and convalescent COVID-19.

Repertoires were generated with immunoSEQ multiplex PCR, while TCRdb's copy carries only in-frame clones and drops some. The data hold roughly 250,000 clones, with roughly 80% observed a single time. What was sequenced was peripheral blood. The source is a woman aged 80 or older with active or convalescent COVID-19.

The CDR3 region has the DNA TGTGCCAGCAGCTCGGCTCGGGACTTTCAGAGGGCTTTCTTT. Translated: CASSSARDFQRAFF. The chain couples TRBV5-4 to TRBJ1-1; TRBD1 might be the D (5 bases). The CDR3 extends over 14 amino acids. Trimming removed 3 bases at V and 11 bases at J, with 20 bases between. Germline V gives CDR1 SGHNT, CDR2 YYREEE (reference sequence).